This TCR beta chain stems from a study of a mutant IDH1 vaccine in newly diagnosed glioma. About the research overall: The treated population exhibited a male proportion of 62.5%, a female proportion of 37.5%, and a mean age of around 40 years. Previous treatment comprised radiotherapy, temozolomide, or both, mostly both.

Indicated time point: week 47, end of study. The study gave 300 ug of mutant IDH1 20-mer peptide per vaccine dose, with topical imiquimod. The CDR3 is made up of 18 amino acids. Trimming removed 3 bases from V and 2 bases from J; junction bases left unmatched: 10. CDR1 is SGDLS, CDR2 YYNGEE, per germline. The data were produced by immunoSEQ multiplex PCR, yet TCRdb's version contains in-frame clones alone and is incomplete. The top ten hold 5% to 6% of the sample, which has approximately 56,000 clones, over 70% seen once. In regard to this clone: Its target is unknown.

The sequencing used PBMCs, collected from a glioma patient whose treatment included an IDH1 peptide vaccine. The chain carries TRBV9 and TRBJ2-1, with TRBD2 identical over 11 bases. The sequence was collected from a man aged 50-59 years with glioma. The CDR3 reads CASSAPLLAGGTYNEQFF. For the CDR3, the DNA is TGTGCCAGCAGCGCTCCCCTCCTAGCGGGGGGCACCTACAATGAGCAGTTCTTC.